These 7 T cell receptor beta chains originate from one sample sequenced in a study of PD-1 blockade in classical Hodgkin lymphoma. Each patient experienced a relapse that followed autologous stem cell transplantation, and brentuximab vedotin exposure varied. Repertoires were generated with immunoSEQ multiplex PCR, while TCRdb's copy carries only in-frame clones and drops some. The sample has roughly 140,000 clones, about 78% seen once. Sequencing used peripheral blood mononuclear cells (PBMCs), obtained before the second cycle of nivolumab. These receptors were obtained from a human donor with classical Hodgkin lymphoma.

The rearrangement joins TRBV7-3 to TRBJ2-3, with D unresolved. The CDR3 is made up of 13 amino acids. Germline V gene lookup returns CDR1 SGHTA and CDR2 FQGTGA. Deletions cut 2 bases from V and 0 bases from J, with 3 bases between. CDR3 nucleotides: TGTGCCAGCAGCTTAGGTAGCACAGATACGCAGTATTTT. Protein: CASSLGSTDTQYF.

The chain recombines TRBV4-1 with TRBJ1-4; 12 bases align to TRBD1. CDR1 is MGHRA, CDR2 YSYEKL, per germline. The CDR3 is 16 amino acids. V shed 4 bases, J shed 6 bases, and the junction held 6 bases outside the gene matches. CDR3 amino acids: CASSRPGTGGHEKLFF. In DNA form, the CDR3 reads TGCGCCAGCAGCCGCCCCGGGACAGGGGGCCATGAAAAACTGTTTTTT.

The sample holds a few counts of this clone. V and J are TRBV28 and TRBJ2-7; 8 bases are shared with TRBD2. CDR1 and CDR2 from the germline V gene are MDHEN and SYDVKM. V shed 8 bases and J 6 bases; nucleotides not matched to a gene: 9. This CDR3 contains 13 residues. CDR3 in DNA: TGTGCCAGCGCGTCAACGGCGGGAGGCGAGCAGTACTTC. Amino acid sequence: CASASTAGGEQYF.

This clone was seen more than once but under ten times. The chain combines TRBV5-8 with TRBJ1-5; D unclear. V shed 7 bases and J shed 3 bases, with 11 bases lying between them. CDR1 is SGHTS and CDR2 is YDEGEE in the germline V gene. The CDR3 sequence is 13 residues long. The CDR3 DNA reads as TGTGCCAGCGCGACTCTTTACAATCAGCCCCAGCATTTT. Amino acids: CASATLYNQPQHF.

The CDR3 protein is CASSQGNRQETQYF. The CDR3 DNA is TGTGCCAGCAGCCAAGGTAACAGACAAGAGACCCAGTACTTC. The chain recombines TRBV4-2 with TRBJ2-5; no definite D call. Germline V gene lookup returns CDR1 LGHNA and CDR2 YNFKEQ. There are 14 residues in the CDR3. V was clipped by 1 base and J by 2 bases, with 8 bases between them.

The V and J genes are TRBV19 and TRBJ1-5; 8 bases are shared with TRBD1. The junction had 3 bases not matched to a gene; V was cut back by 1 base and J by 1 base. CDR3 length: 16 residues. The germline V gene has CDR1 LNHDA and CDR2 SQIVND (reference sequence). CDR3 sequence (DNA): TGTGCCAGTAGTATAGTACACAGGGGGAGCAATCAGCCCCAGCATTTT. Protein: CASSIVHRGSNQPQHF.

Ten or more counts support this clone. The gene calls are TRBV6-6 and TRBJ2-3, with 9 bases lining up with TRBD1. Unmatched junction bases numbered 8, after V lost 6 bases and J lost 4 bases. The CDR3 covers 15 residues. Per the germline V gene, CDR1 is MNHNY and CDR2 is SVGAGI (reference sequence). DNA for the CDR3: TGTGCCAGCAGACAACAGGGGGCGGGGGCAGATACGCAGTATTTT. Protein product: CASRQQGAGADTQYF.